This T cell receptor beta chain was sequenced for a study of blood T cell repertoires in COVID-19. Overall study context: Samples came from the United States, Italy and Spain, spanning acute and convalescent COVID-19. Nucleic acid was either cDNA or gDNA, and it came from T cells, B-cell-depleted T cells, or PBMCs.

As handled by the study authors: Quantification of nucleated cells was approximated via reference gene primer amplification. Repertoires were generated with immunoSEQ multiplex PCR, while TCRdb's copy carries only in-frame clones and drops some. V and J calls and clone size are copied from that table; D and trimming were computed from the DNA. The profile covers around 70,000 clones, with under 95% appearing a single time and around 5.4% taken by the ten largest. The CDR3 has 15 amino acids. The V end lost 6 bases, the J end lost 5 bases, and 19 bases lay between the germline ends. From germline, CDR1 is LNHDA and CDR2 SQIVND (reference sequence).

The chain combines TRBV19 with TRBJ2-5, with TRBD1 as a possible D gene (7 bases). Sequencing used peripheral blood. This clonotype was obtained from a human donor in a cohort sampled during active COVID-19. The DNA for the CDR3 is TGTGCCAGTAGGTACCTAGGGGGCCGGGGGGAGACCCAGTACTTC. Protein product: CASRYLGGRGETQYF.